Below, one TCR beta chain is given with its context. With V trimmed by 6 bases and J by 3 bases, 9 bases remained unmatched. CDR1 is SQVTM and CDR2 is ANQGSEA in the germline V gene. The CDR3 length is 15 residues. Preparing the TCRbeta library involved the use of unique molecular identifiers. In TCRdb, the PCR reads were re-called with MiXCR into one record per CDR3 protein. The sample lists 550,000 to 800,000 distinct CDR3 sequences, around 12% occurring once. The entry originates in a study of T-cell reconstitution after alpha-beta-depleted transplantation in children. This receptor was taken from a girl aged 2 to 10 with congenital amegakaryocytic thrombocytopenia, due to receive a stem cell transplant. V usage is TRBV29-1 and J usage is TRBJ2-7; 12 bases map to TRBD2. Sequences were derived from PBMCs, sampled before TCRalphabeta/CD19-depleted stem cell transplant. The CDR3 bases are TGCAGCGTCAGACTAGCGGGAGAGGTCCGCTACGAGCAGTACTTC. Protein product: CSVRLAGEVRYEQYF.